The 13 T cell receptor beta chains listed next were all sequenced from one sample in a study of blood T cell repertoires in COVID-19. Measured with immunoSEQ multiplex PCR; TCRdb has only the in-frame clones, and not every one. The sample contains approximately 110,000 clones, 80% to 90% of which appear only once. The sequenced material came from peripheral blood. Receptors originate from a human donor in a cohort sampled during active COVID-19.

As DNA, the CDR3 is TGTGCCAGCAGCCTAGTTTCCGGGGAGCTGTTTTTT. Residues: CASSLVSGELFF. The chain couples TRBV7-3 to TRBJ2-2; D remains unclear. CDR1 and CDR2 (germline): SGHTA, FQGTGA. The CDR3 totals 12 residues. Trimming removed 5 bases at V and 6 bases at J, with 7 bases between.

V and J are TRBV6-5 and TRBJ2-5, with 7 bases that match TRBD1. CDR3 length equals 14 residues. The V segment lost 5 bases and the J segment 1 base; nucleotides outside the gene matches: 4. The V gene's germline CDR1 is MNHEY and CDR2 SVGAGI. CDR3 amino acids: CASSPGTAQETQYF. The CDR3 DNA follows: TGTGCCAGCAGTCCCGGGACAGCCCAAGAGACCCAGTACTTC.

This sequence joins TRBV7-2 and TRBJ1-6; D might be TRBD1 (6 bases). Germline CDR1 is SGHTA and CDR2 is FQGNSA. The CDR3 is made up of 16 amino acids. With 6 bases removed from V and 10 bases from J, the gap between germline ends came to 22 bases. The CDR3 reads CASRSRQVGFGSPLHF. In nucleotides, the CDR3 is TGTGCCAGCAGAAGTAGACAGGTCGGATTCGGGTCACCCCTCCACTTT.

The chain carries TRBV6-5 and TRBJ1-6; TRBD1 is a possible D gene (6 bases). V was shortened by 8 bases and J by 9 bases, with 14 bases between the two germline ends. Per the germline V gene, CDR1 is MNHEY and CDR2 is SVGAGI. There are 13 residues in the CDR3. Written as DNA, the CDR3 is TGTGCCAGCGGACTAGGGGGGAGTTCACCCCTCCACTTT. Translated, it gives CASGLGGSSPLHF.

The rearrangement links TRBV5-4 to TRBJ2-7; D remains unclear. The germline CDR1 and CDR2 sequences are SGHNT and YYREEE (reference sequence). The CDR3 spans 16 residues. The ends were cut back, 0 bases at V and 5 bases at J, with 18 bases in the middle. The CDR3 DNA is TGTGCCAGCAGCTTGGTCGGCGGAGCGAGGTTAAACGAGCAGTACTTC. It is translated as CASSLVGGARLNEQYF. Together with reference TRBV5-4 and TRBJ2-7, the CDR3 gives the full variable domain: ETGVTQSPTHLIKTRGQQVTLRCSSQSGHNTVSWYQQALGQGPQFIFQYYREEENGRGNFPPRFSGLQFPNYSSELNVNALELDDSALYLCASSLVGGARLNEQYFGPGTRLTVT.

The J gene is TRBJ1-5, the V gene TRBV6-1; D unresolved. The CDR3 has 20 amino acids. CDR1 is MNHNS and CDR2 is SASEGT in the germline V gene. Deletions cut 0 bases from V and 0 bases from J, with 21 bases between. The CDR3 here is CASSEARRLNRVLSNQPQHF. The CDR3 coding sequence is TGTGCCAGCAGTGAAGCGCGGAGACTTAACCGAGTACTTAGCAATCAGCCCCAGCATTTT.

The J gene is TRBJ2-5, the V gene TRBV19; the D gene is possibly TRBD2 (6 bases). V was cut by 4 bases and J by 5 bases, with 26 bases left in between. Germline V lookup: CDR1 LNHDA, CDR2 SQIVND (reference sequence). This CDR3 region has 18 residues. The CDR3 DNA reads TGTGCCAGTAGTACGACCTCCCGGAGGGCCTTAACCCGGGAGACCCAGTACTTC. It is translated as CASSTTSRRALTRETQYF.

CDR3 protein: CASSLETPGGEQYF. The CDR3 bases are TGTGCCAGCAGCTTAGAGACACCCGGAGGGGAGCAGTACTTC. The V gene is TRBV11-1, the J gene TRBJ2-7; weak D call: TRBD2 (6 bases). Germline-derived CDR1 and CDR2 are SGHAT and FQDESV (reference sequence). V shed 1 base and J shed 7 bases, with 14 bases lying between them. The CDR3 spans 14 residues.

This clone has just a few counts. This chain links TRBV19 with TRBJ1-2; no clear D gene. CDR1 LNHDA and CDR2 SQIVND come from the germline V gene (reference sequence). V gave up 1 base and J gave up 5 bases, with 14 bases separating them. This CDR3 spans 15 amino acids. The CDR3 nucleotides are TGTGCCAGTAGTATAGGAGAATACGAGGGATATGGCTACACCTTC. Protein product: CASSIGEYEGYGYTF.

This clone was found once. This rearrangement joins TRBV11-3 to TRBJ2-6, with D possibly being TRBD2 (5 bases). Germline lookup yields CDR1 SGHNT and CDR2 YENEEA. This CDR3 contains 15 residues. Trimming shortened V by 4 bases and J by 2 bases, and 9 bases separated the two germline ends. The CDR3 DNA sequence: TGTGCCAGCAGCTCGTTCGGGGCTGGGGCCAACGTCCTGACTTTC. Its translation is CASSSFGAGANVLTF. The entire variable domain, with the rest obtained from reference TRBV11-3 and TRBJ2-6, is as follows: EAGVVQSPRYKIIEKKQPVAFWCNPISGHNTLYWYLQNLGQGPELLIRYENEEAVDDSQLPKDRFSAERLKGVDSTLKIQPAELGDSAVYLCASSSFGAGANVLTFGAGSRLTVL.

The chain recombines TRBV18 with TRBJ1-1; D is undetermined. V shed 4 bases and J shed 0 bases, with 9 bases lying between them. CDR3 length: 14 residues. CDR1 and CDR2 (germline): KGHSH, LQKENI. DNA of the CDR3: TGTGCCAGCTCACACGGGAAAATGAACACTGAAGCTTTCTTT. Protein product: CASSHGKMNTEAFF.

The rearrangement joins TRBV5-1 to TRBJ2-3, with 7 bases matching TRBD1. From germline, CDR1 is SGHRS and CDR2 YFSETQ. The CDR3 totals 15 residues. Trimming cost V 2 bases and J 0 bases; bases outside gene matches: 3. CDR3 bases: TGCGCCAGCAGCTTTATGACAGGGAGCACAGATACGCAGTATTTT. It encodes CASSFMTGSTDTQYF. Full variable domain (rest looked up from reference TRBV5-1 and TRBJ2-3): KAGVTQTPRYLIKTRGQQVTLSCSPISGHRSVSWYQQTPGQGLQFLFEYFSETQRNKGNFPGRFSGRQFSNSRSEMNVSTLELGDSALYLCASSFMTGSTDTQYFGPGTRLTVL.

The chain links TRBV27 to TRBJ1-3; D may be TRBD1 (5 bases). This CDR3 comprises 15 residues. V lost 6 bases to trimming and J lost 4 bases, with 16 bases between them. In germline, CDR1 is MNHEY, CDR2 SMNVEV (reference sequence). The CDR3 sequence: CASRRAGPEGNTIYF. The CDR3 DNA reads as TGTGCCAGCAGAAGGGCGGGGCCGGAAGGAAACACCATATATTTT.